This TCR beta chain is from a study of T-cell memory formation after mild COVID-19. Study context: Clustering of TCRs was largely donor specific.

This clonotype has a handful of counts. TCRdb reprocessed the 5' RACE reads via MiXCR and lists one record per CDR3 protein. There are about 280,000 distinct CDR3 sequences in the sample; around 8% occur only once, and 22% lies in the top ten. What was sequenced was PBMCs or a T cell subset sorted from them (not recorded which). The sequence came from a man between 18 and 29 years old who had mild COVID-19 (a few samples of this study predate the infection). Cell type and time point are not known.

CDR3 DNA: TGCGCCAGCAGCTTGGCCGGCCCGCCTAATGAAAAACTGTTTTTT. It encodes CASSLAGPPNEKLFF. V gene TRBV5-1 combines with J gene TRBJ1-4; D remains ambiguous. This CDR3 has 15 residues. Trimming left V 0 bases short and J 3 bases short, with 9 bases between. Per the germline V gene, CDR1 is SGHRS and CDR2 is YFSETQ.